This TCR beta chain was recovered during a study of OX40 agonist ivuxolimab in advanced cancers. Drawing of blood for sampling happened at baseline, at cycle 4 day 1, and at cycle 7 day 1. This clone was detected only a few times. Only in-frame clones appear in the TCRdb table, and some are missing; sequencing was by immunoSEQ multiplex PCR. The sample gives some 85,000 clones, approximately 90% of which show up once; roughly 0.3% is in the top ten. Germline lookup yields CDR1 SGHKS and CDR2 YYEKEE (reference sequence). V gave up 4 bases and J gave up 3 bases; unmatched junction bases: 5. This CDR3 region has 15 residues.

V gene TRBV5-5 combines with J gene TRBJ1-3; 9 bases are a match to TRBD1. The material sequenced was CD4+ or CD8+ T cells sorted from blood, taken in a trial of the OX40 agonist ivuxolimab. This TCR came from an adult with an advanced solid tumor such as melanoma, head and neck, liver or kidney cancer. CDR3 bases: TGTGCCAGCAGCCAGGGACAGGGATTTGGAAACACCATATATTTT. Encoded protein: CASSQGQGFGNTIYF.